This T cell receptor (beta chain) originates from a study of T cell repertoires in cytomegalovirus infection. This clonotype was recorded at least ten times. Its specificity is unknown. Study results and caveats: Clonotype analysis showed dominance of the ex vivo response by HLA-C-restricted CMV-specific TCR beta clonotypes.

CDR3 length: 15 residues. Germline assignment: CDR1 SGHVS and CDR2 FQNEAQ. V lost 8 bases, J lost 3 bases, and 12 bases stayed unmatched. TCRdb used MiXCR to reprocess the reads, holding one entry per CDR3 protein. Counted here are 500,000 to 600,000 distinct CDR3 sequences, 16% occurring once; the ten biggest clones make up 24%. This sequence originates from a human donor in good health (CMV status not recorded). Some clones in this sample may be carry-over from other donors' samples. The rearrangement links TRBV7-8 to TRBJ1-2, with 7 bases fitting TRBD1. Sequenced: CD8+ T cells from PBMCs. The CDR3 coding sequence is TGTGCCAGCTTCGGGGCGGCAGGGGGTGACTATGGCTACACCTTC. Translating it yields CASFGAAGGDYGYTF.